The following is a T cell receptor beta chain sequence with its context. The data stem from a study of cytomegalovirus exposure and HLA in healthy donors. The repertoire was sequenced with immunoSEQ multiplex PCR; TCRdb's copy has only in-frame clones and lacks some. The sample carries some 200,000 clones, roughly nine tenths recorded once. The CDR3 has 19 residues. V lost 0 bases and J lost 0; bases outside the gene matches: 9. CDR1 and CDR2 (germline): MGHRA, YSYEKL. The sample was PBMCs. The chain has TRBV4-1 and TRBJ2-1; 9 nucleotides match TRBD2. The sequence derives from a man aged 30 to 45 in good health and CMV-seropositive. CDR3 region: CASSQDPLAGTSSYNEQFF. CDR3 nucleotides: TGCGCCAGCAGCCAAGATCCTCTAGCGGGGACCAGCTCCTACAATGAGCAGTTCTTC.